The rows below give T cell receptor beta chains drawn from one sample of a study of blood T cell repertoires in COVID-19. Libraries were prepared by immunoSEQ multiplex PCR; TCRdb keeps only in-frame clonotypes and omits some of them. The sample has under 200,000 clones; about 88% are singletons. Sequences were obtained from peripheral blood. The receptors here all came from a woman in her 50s with COVID-19, enrolled during active disease. Each CDR3 is given with its conserved first and last residue. Each record gives: clone size, J gene, V gene, CDR3 length, CDR3 protein. Size values are once, few and many counts, or a class for expanded clones, and some rows have none.

>NA|TRBJ2-5|TRBV30|12
CAWSEQAGTQYF
>NA|TRBJ2-3|TRBV10-3|15
CASGTSGANTDTQYF
>few|TRBJ1-2|TRBV9|16
CASSPRGDRANYGYTF
>NA|TRBJ2-5|TRBV10-1|14
CASSGGTGEETQYF
>NA|TRBJ2-3|TRBV7-6|16
CASSLDRDRGADTQYF
>NA|TRBJ2-5|TRBV5-1|13
CASRSGQQETQYF
>NA|TRBJ2-1|TRBV7-2|18
CASSTPAGTSGGANEQFF
>NA|TRBJ1-6|TRBV5-1|14
CASSLDGEGSPLHF
>NA|TRBJ1-3|TRBV27|15
CASSLTGSSGNTIYF
>NA|TRBJ2-3|TRBV7-3|15
CASSPDGGAPDTQYF
>NA|TRBJ1-4|TRBV19|17
CASSRGQGYGANEKLFF
>NA|TRBJ1-1|TRBV9|12
CASSPRGTEAFF
>NA|TRBJ2-7|TRBV2|13
CASTPLTSYEQYF
>NA|TRBJ2-7|TRBV18|15
CASSLGTGGSEVQYF
>NA|TRBJ2-7|TRBV3-1/TRBV3-2|15
CASSQVGTGPGEQYF
>NA|TRBJ2-6|TRBV3-1/TRBV3-2|17
CASSPGGPYSGANVLTF
>NA|TRBJ1-5|TRBV10-3|12
CAISAGGRPQHF
>NA|TRBJ2-7|TRBV11-2|15
CASSSTLQASYEQYF
>NA|TRBJ2-1|TRBV5-5|15
CASSPIRGGLNEQFF
>NA|TRBJ2-1|TRBV2|16
CASSVGGGARYNEQFF
>NA|TRBJ2-1|TRBV7-2|13
CASRPPGYNEQFF
>few|TRBJ1-1|TRBV2|15
CASKEQQGAYAEAFF
>NA|TRBJ2-7|TRBV4-2|14
CASSQDGHTYEQYF
>NA|TRBJ2-2|TRBV5-1|17
CASSSNGLAGVGGELFF
>few|TRBJ1-1|TRBV11-3|15
CASSLGGAGNTEAFF
>NA|TRBJ1-5|TRBV7-2|15
CASSLVRDSNQPQHF
>NA|TRBJ2-7|TRBV3-1/TRBV3-2|14
CASSQDVQGDEQYF
>once|TRBJ2-5|TRBV7-6|15
CASSSYLAGAETQYF
>NA|TRBJ2-7|TRBV9|15
CASSVGGGNSYEQYF
>NA|TRBJ2-1|TRBV4-3|16
CASSQGMTGTYNEQFF
>NA|TRBJ2-5|TRBV2|13
CASSEQTQETQYF
>NA|TRBJ2-5|TRBV3-1/TRBV3-2|15
CASSQFRGPQETQYF
>NA|TRBJ2-1|TRBV5-1|13
CASSLEGNNEQFF
>NA|TRBJ2-2|TRBV7-8|14
CASSLGTYTGELFF
>NA|TRBJ1-3|TRBV5-1|16
CASSLIQGGSGNTIYF
>NA|TRBJ2-1|TRBV5-3|14
CARSPGQGRDEQFF
>NA|TRBJ2-3|TRBV27|15
CASSQGLAATDTQYF
>NA|TRBJ2-2|TRBV5-1|15
CASSPGTANTGELFF
>NA|TRBJ2-2|TRBV19|15
CASSPSGGAGGELFF
>NA|TRBJ1-3|TRBV7-2|16
CASSRGGPSSGNTIYF
>NA|TRBJ1-5|TRBV27|17
CASSLTPGQNSNQPQHF
>NA|TRBJ1-5|TRBV6-5|13
CATERVPSQPQHF
>NA|TRBJ1-1|TRBV27|17
CASRKGRAGGWTTEAFF
>few|TRBJ2-2|TRBV4-1|16
CASSQGTTANTGELFF
>NA|TRBJ1-2|TRBV5-1|15
CASSLSPGQNYGYTF
>NA|TRBJ2-1|TRBV12-3/TRBV12-4|13
CASRPREGNEQFF
>NA|TRBJ2-7|TRBV11-2|14
CASSLAGGPYEQYF
>NA|TRBJ2-6|TRBV24-1|13
CASQGTGANVLTF
>NA|TRBJ2-5|TRBV7-9|15
CASSFPRGTQETQYF
>NA|TRBJ2-2|TRBV19|16
CASSSGQGQDPGELFF
>few|TRBJ2-1|TRBV9|14
CASSEPGQGNEQFF
>NA|TRBJ1-2|TRBV12-3/TRBV12-4|13
CASSPGQAGGYTF
>NA|TRBJ1-4|TRBV4-2|16
CASSQPSEGGVEKLFF
>NA|TRBJ2-3|TRBV7-2|14
CASSRDWSTDTQYF
>NA|TRBJ1-2|TRBV5-1|15
CASSPGIGADYGYTF